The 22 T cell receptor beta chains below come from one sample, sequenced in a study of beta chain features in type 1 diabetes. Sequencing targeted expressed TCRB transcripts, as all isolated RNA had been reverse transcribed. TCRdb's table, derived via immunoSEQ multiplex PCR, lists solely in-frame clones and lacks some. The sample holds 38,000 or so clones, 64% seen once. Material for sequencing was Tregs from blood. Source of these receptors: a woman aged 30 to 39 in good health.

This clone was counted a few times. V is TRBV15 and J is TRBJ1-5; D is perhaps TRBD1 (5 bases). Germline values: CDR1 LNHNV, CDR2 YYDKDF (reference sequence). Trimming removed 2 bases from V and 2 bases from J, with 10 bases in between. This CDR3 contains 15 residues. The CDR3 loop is CATSRSRDGNQPQHF. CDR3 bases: TGTGCCACCAGCAGAAGCAGGGATGGCAATCAGCCCCAGCATTTT.

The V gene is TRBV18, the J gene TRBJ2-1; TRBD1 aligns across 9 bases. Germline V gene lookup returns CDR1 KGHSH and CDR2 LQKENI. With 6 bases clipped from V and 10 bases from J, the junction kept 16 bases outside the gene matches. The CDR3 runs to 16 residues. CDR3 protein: CASSARRTKDRGEQFF. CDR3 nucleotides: TGTGCCAGCTCGGCGAGACGGACCAAGGACAGGGGAGAGCAGTTCTTC.

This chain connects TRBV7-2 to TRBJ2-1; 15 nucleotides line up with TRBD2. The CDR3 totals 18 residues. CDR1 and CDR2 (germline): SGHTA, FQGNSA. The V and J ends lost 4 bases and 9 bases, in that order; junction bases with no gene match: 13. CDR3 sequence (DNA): TGTGCCAGCAGCTATAGTCCCGGGACTAGCGGGAGGTGGGGTGAGCAGTTCTTC. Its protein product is CASSYSPGTSGRWGEQFF.

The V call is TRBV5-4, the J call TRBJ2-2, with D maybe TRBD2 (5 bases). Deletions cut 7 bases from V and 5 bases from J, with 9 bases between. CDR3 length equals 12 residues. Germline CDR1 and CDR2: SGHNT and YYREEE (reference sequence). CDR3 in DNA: TGTGCCAGCCGACGAGGGACCGGGGAGCTGTTTTTT. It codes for CASRRGTGELFF.

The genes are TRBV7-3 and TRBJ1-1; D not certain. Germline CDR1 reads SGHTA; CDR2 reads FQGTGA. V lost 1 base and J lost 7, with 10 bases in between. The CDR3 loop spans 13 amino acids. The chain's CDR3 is CASSLRQISEAFF. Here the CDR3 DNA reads TGTGCCAGCAGCTTAAGGCAAATCAGTGAAGCTTTCTTT.

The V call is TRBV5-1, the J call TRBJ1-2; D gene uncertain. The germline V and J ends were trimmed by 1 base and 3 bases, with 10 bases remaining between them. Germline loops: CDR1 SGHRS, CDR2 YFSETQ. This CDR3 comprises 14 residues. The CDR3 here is CASSLLVADYGYTF. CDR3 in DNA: TGCGCCAGCAGCTTGTTGGTGGCGGACTATGGCTACACCTTC.

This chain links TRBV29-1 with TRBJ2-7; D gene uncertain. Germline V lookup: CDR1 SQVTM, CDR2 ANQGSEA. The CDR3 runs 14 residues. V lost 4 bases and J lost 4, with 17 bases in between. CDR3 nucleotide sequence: TGCAGCGTTGTCTGGTTAGCTCGACCATACGAGCAGTACTTC. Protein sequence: CSVVWLARPYEQYF.

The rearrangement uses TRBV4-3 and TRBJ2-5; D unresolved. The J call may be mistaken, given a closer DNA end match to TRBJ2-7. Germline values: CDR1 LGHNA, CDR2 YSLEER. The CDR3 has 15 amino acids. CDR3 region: CASSQFSANSYEQYF. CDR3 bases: TGCGCCAGCAGCCAGTTCAGCGCAAACTCCTACGAGCAGTACTTC.

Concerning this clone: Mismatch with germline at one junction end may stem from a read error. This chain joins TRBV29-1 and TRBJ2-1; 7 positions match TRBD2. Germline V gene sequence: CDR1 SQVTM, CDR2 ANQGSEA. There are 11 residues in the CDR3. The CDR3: CKASGYNEQFF. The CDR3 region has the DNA TGTAAGGCTAGCGGATACAATGAGCAGTTCTTC.

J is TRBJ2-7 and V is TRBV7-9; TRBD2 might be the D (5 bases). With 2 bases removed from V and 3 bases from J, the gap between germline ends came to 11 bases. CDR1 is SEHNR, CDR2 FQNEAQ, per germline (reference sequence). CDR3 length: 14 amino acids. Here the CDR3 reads CASSLIPGSYEQYF. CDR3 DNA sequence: TGTGCCAGCAGCTTAATCCCGGGGAGCTACGAGCAGTACTTC.

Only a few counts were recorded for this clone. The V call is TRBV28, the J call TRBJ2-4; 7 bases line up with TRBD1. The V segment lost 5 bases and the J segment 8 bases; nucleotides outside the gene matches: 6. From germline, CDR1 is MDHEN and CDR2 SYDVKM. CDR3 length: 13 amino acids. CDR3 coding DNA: TGTGCCAGCAGTCCAAGGACAGGTGACATTCAGTACTTC. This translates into CASSPRTGDIQYF. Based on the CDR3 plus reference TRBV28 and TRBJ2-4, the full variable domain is DVKVTQSSRYLVKRTGEKVFLECVQDMDHENMFWYRQDPGLGLRLIYFSYDVKMKEKGDIPEGYSVSREKKERFSLILESASTNQTSMYLCASSPRTGDIQYFGAGTRLSVL.

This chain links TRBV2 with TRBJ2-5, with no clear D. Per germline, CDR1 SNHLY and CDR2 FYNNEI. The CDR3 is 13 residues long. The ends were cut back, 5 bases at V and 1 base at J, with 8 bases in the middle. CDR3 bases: TGTGCCAGCAGTCCCCGGTTCCAAGAGACCCAGTACTTC. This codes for CASSPRFQETQYF.

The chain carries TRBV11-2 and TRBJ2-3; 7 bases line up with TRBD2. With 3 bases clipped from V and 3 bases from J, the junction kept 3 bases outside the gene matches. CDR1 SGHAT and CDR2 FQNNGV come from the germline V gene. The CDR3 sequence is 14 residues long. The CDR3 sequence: CASSFQRGTDTQYF. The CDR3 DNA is TGTGCCAGCAGCTTCCAGCGGGGAACAGATACGCAGTATTTT.

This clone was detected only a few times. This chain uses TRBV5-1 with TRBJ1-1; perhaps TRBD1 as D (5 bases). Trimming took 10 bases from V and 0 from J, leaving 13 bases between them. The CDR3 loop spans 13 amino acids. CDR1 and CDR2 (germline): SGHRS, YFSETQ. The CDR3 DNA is TGCGCCTCAAAGCGGGGGGTGAACACTGAAGCTTTCTTT. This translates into CASKRGVNTEAFF.

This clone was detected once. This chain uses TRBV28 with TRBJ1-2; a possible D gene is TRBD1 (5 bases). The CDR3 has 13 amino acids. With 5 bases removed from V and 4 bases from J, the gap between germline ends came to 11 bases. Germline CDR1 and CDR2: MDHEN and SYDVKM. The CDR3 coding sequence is TGTGCCAGCAGTACCCCAGGGTTCTATGGCTACACCTTC. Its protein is CASSTPGFYGYTF.

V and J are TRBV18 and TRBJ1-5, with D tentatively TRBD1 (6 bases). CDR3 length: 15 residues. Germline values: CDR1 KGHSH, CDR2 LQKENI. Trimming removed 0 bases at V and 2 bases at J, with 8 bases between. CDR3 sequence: CASSPPGAGNQPQHF. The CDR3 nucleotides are TGTGCCAGCTCACCACCGGGGGCAGGCAATCAGCCCCAGCATTTT. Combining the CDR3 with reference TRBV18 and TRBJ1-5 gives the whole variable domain NAGVMQNPRHLVRRRGQEARLRCSPMKGHSHVYWYRQLPEEGLKFMVYLQKENIIDESGMPKERFSAEFPKEGPSILRIQQVVRGDSAAYFCASSPPGAGNQPQHFGDGTRLSIL.

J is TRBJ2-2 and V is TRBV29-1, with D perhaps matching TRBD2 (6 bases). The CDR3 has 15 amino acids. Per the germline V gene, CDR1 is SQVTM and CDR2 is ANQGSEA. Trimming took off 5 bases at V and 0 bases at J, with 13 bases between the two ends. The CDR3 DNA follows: TGCAGCGTTAGAGCCGGGAGATCGAACACCGGGGAGCTGTTTTTT. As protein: CSVRAGRSNTGELFF.

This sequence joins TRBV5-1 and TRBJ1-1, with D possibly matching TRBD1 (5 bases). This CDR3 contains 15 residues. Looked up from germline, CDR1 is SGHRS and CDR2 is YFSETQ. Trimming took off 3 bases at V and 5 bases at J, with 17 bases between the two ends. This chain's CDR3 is CASSSLTRGGTEAFF. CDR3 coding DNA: TGCGCCAGCAGCTCCTTAACTAGGGGAGGTACTGAAGCTTTCTTT.

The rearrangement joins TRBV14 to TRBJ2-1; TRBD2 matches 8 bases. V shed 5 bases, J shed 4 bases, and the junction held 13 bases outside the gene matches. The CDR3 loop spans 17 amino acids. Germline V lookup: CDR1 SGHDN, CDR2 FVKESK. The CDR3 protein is CASSKDPGLGWYNEQFF. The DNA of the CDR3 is TGTGCCAGCAGCAAGGATCCGGGACTAGGTTGGTACAATGAGCAGTTCTTC.

This CDR3 reads CASSLVGTGDRTEAFF. The CDR3 coding sequence is TGTGCCAGCAGCTTAGTGGGGACAGGGGATCGGACTGAAGCTTTCTTT. V and J are TRBV7-2 and TRBJ1-1, with TRBD1 identical over 10 bases. The length of the CDR3 is 16 residues. Germline V gene data show CDR1 as SGHTA and CDR2 as FQGNSA. The trim removed 1 base at V and 5 bases at J, leaving 7 bases unmatched.

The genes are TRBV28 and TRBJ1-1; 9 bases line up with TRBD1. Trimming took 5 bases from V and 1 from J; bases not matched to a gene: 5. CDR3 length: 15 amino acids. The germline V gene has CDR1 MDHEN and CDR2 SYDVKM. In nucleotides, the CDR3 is TGTGCCAGCAGTACGGACAGGGGAAAGAACACTGAAGCTTTCTTT. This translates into CASSTDRGKNTEAFF.

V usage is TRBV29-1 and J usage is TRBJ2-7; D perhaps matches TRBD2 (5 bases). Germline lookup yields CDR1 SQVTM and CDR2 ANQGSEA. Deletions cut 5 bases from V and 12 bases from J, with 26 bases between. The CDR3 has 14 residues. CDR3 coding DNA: TGCAGCGTTATAAGCGGCCGGACCCCAACTTTGGTGTACTTC. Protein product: CSVISGRTPTLVYF.